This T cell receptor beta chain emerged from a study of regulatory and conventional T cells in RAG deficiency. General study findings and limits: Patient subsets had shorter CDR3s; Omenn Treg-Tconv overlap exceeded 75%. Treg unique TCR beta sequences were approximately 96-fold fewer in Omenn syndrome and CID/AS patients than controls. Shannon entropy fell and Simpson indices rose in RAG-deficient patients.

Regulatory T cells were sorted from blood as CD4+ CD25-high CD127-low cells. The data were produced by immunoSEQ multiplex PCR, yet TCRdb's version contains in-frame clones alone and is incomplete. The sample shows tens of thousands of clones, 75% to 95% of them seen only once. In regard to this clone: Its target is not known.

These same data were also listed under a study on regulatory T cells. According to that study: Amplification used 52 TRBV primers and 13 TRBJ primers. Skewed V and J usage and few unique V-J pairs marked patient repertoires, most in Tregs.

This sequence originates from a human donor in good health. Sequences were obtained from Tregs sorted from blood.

The CDR3 region has the DNA TGTGCCAGCAGCTTTGGGCAGATTAATGAAAAACTGTTTTTT. Its protein product is CASSFGQINEKLFF. V gene TRBV11-2 combines with J gene TRBJ1-4; no clear D gene. Germline lookup yields CDR1 SGHAT and CDR2 FQNNGV. The ends were cut back, 3 bases at V and 4 bases at J, with 9 bases in the middle. The CDR3 runs to 14 residues.